This T cell receptor beta chain was captured in a study of cytomegalovirus exposure and HLA in healthy donors. The PCR used 60 Vbeta and 13 Jbeta primers. TCRdb keeps only in-frame clones here, not all; method: immunoSEQ multiplex PCR. The sample includes roughly 190,000 clones, roughly 85% of them seen just once. The V gene end was trimmed by 2 bases and the J gene end by 5 bases; junction bases not matched to a gene: 8. This CDR3 comprises 15 residues. Germline CDR1 and CDR2: SGHKS and YYEKEE (reference sequence). This chain joins TRBV5-5 and TRBJ2-5, with 8 bases fitting TRBD1. The sequencing sample was made of PBMCs. The TCR comes from a young woman in good health and CMV-seronegative. The CDR3 DNA reads as TGTGCCAGCAGCTTTAACAGGGGGTCGGGGGAGACCCAGTACTTC. It yields the protein CASSFNRGSGETQYF.